The 26 T cell receptor beta chains presented below share a single source sample, sequenced in a study of T cells in Graves' hyperthyroidism and ophthalmopathy. RNA transcripts gave rise to amplified TCR beta CDR3 regions. The primer set for the first-round RT-PCR of the TCR CDR3 was HTBI. Each CDR3 protein gets one entry after TCRdb re-called the multiplex PCR reads with MiXCR. The table includes over 700,000 distinct CDR3 sequences, approximately 40% detected once. Specimen: blood. The receptors originated from a man between 18 and 29 years old with Graves' hyperthyroidism.

This clonotype was detected ten times or more. The rearrangement uses TRBV25-1 and TRBJ1-1; TRBD1 might be the D (5 bases). Germline-derived CDR1 and CDR2 are MGHDK and SYGVNS. Trimming cost V 8 bases and J 3 bases, with 13 bases left between them. The CDR3 covers 13 residues. The DNA of the CDR3 is TGTGCCAGCGGTCAGGGTGTGTACACTGAAGCTTTCTTT. Protein product: CASGQGVYTEAFF. Complete variable domain (other parts from reference TRBV25-1 and TRBJ1-1): EADIYQTPRYLVIGTGKKITLECSQTMGHDKMYWYQQDPGMELHLIHYSYGVNSTEKGDLSSESTVSRIRTEHFPLTLESARPSHTSQYLCASGQGVYTEAFFGQGTRLTVV.

This clonotype was found a few times. The chain has TRBV12-3 or TRBV12-4 and TRBJ2-7; no clear D gene. The CDR3 consists of 16 residues. The germline V and J ends were trimmed by 4 bases and 0 bases, with 16 bases remaining between them. The CDR3 bases are TGTGCCAGCAGTTACTCCTCGCTTTTTCCCTCCTACGAGCAGTACTTC. As protein: CASSYSSLFPSYEQYF.

This clonotype was seen repeatedly, ten times or more. The V gene is TRBV2, the J gene TRBJ1-2, with a tentative D call TRBD1 (5 bases). The CDR3 has 15 amino acids. CDR1 is SNHLY, CDR2 FYNNEI, per germline. V lost 2 bases, J lost 3 bases, and 13 bases lay in between. The CDR3 region is CASSEKGEVDYGYTF. The CDR3 DNA reads as TGTGCCAGCAGTGAAAAAGGGGAAGTTGACTATGGCTACACCTTC. Looking up the rest from reference TRBV2 and TRBJ1-2 gives the full variable domain: EPEVTQTPSHQVTQMGQEVILRCVPISNHLYFYWYRQILGQKVEFLVSFYNNEISEKSEIFDDQFSVERPDGSNFTLKIRSTKLEDSAMYFCASSEKGEVDYGYTFGSGTRLTVV.

The CDR3 DNA follows: TGTGCCAGCAGCAGTGCTAGAGCGGACGTGGAGTACGAGCAGTACTTC. Protein: CASSSARADVEYEQYF. The J gene is TRBJ2-7, the V gene TRBV9; perhaps TRBD2 as D (5 bases). Trimming pared 4 bases from V and 4 bases from J, leaving 21 bases between. The CDR3 sequence is 16 residues long. The V gene's germline CDR1 is SGDLS and CDR2 YYNGEE.

This clonotype has ten or more counts. The chain combines TRBV15 with TRBJ1-5, with TRBD1 matching over 8 bases. Germline trimming cut 5 bases from V and 4 bases from J; bases unmatched to any gene: 4. Germline assignment: CDR1 LNHNV and CDR2 YYDKDF (reference sequence). The CDR3 totals 14 residues. In DNA form, the CDR3 reads TGTGCCACCAGCTTGGACAGGGTGAATCAGCCCCAGCATTTT. It yields the protein CATSLDRVNQPQHF.

In this sample, this clonotype turned up many times. This chain joins TRBV10-3 and TRBJ1-1, with 7 positions matching TRBD1. CDR1 and CDR2 (germline): ENHRY, SYGVKD. After removal of 2 bases from V and 6 bases from J, the junction contained 3 bases not matched to a gene. The CDR3 loop spans 13 amino acids. The CDR3 region has the DNA TGTGCCATCAGTGAGGACAGGGTCGCTGAAGCTTTCTTT. It yields the protein CAISEDRVAEAFF.

This clonotype has ten or more counts. V is TRBV7-9 and J is TRBJ1-1; D might be TRBD1 (5 bases). The CDR3 runs to 13 residues. The germline V and J ends were trimmed by 2 bases and 11 bases, with 15 bases remaining between them. Germline V gene lookup returns CDR1 SEHNR and CDR2 FQNEAQ (reference sequence). The CDR3 DNA reads TGTGCCAGCAGCTTAAGTCCTGGGGCGGCGGCTTTCTTT. Translated: CASSLSPGAAAFF.

This clonotype was seen repeatedly, ten times or more. The chain uses TRBV7-9 and TRBJ2-7; maybe TRBD2 (6 bases). Germline V lookup: CDR1 SEHNR, CDR2 FQNEAQ (reference sequence). This CDR3 contains 14 residues. The germline V and J ends were trimmed by 1 base and 2 bases, with 9 bases remaining between them. The CDR3 spells CASSLVSGAYEQYF. As DNA, the CDR3 is TGTGCCAGCAGCTTAGTCTCGGGGGCCTACGAGCAGTACTTC. The entire variable domain, with the rest obtained from reference TRBV7-9 and TRBJ2-7, is as follows: DTGVSQNPRHKITKRGQNVTFRCDPISEHNRLYWYRQTLGQGPEFLTYFQNEAQLEKSRLLSDRFSAERPKGSFSTLEIQRTEQGDSAMYLCASSLVSGAYEQYFGPGTRLTVT.

The rearrangement links TRBV10-3 to TRBJ1-2; D perhaps matches TRBD1 (5 bases). V was pared by 11 bases and J by 4 bases, with 23 bases between. CDR1 and CDR2 from the germline V gene are ENHRY and SYGVKD. The CDR3 is made up of 15 amino acids. The CDR3 loop reads CAAGFRRGESYGYTF. In DNA, the CDR3 is TGTGCCGCGGGGTTCCGGCGGGGGGAAAGCTATGGCTACACCTTC.

Of note for this clonotype: A read error may account for a junction end that differs from germline. The V call is TRBV11-2, the J call TRBJ1-3; 7 positions agree with TRBD1. CDR3 length: 16 residues. Germline lookup yields CDR1 SGHAT and CDR2 FQNNGV. This CDR3 reads CASSQRGQTTGNTIYF. The CDR3 DNA sequence: TGCGCCAGCAGCCAGCGGGGACAGACGACTGGAAACACCATATATTTT. Supplemented by reference TRBV11-2 and TRBJ1-3, the full variable domain reads EAGVAQSPRYKIIEKRQSVAFWCNPISGHATLYWYQQILGQGPKLLIQFQNNGVVDDSQLPKDRFSAERLKGVDSTLKIQPAKLEDSAVYLCASSQRGQTTGNTIYFGEGSWLTVV.

This clonotype was found many times. This rearrangement joins TRBV29-1 to TRBJ2-7; D is undetermined. The CDR3 runs 13 residues. Germline CDR1 reads SQVTM; CDR2 reads ANQGSEA. Between the trimmed V and J ends, which lost 2 bases and 4 bases, there was a span of 12 bases. CDR3 DNA sequence: TGCAGCGTTGAATCGGGCTTAGGGTACGAGCAGTACTTC. Protein sequence: CSVESGLGYEQYF.

The chain recombines TRBV19 with TRBJ1-6, with D perhaps matching TRBD1 (5 bases). Germline V CDR1 and CDR2: LNHDA, SQIVND (reference sequence). The V and J ends lost 9 bases and 10 bases respectively, with 16 bases between them. CDR3 length: 13 residues. The CDR3 bases are TGTGCCAGCAGCCCCAGGGTTGGATCACCCCTCCACTTT. Translation gives CASSPRVGSPLHF.

The V gene is TRBV5-4, the J gene TRBJ2-3; D not certain. The CDR3 has 12 residues. V was clipped by 1 base and J by 5 bases, with 5 bases between them. The germline V gene has CDR1 SGHNT and CDR2 YYREEE (reference sequence). The CDR3 DNA sequence: TGTGCCAGCAGCTTGTGGAAAGATACGCAGTATTTT. Translation: CASSLWKDTQYF.

The rearrangement links TRBV20-1 to TRBJ2-7, with 9 bases identical to TRBD1. The ends lost 3 bases at V and 0 bases at J; junction bases unmatched: 9. The CDR3 is 16 amino acids. The germline V gene encodes CDR1 DFQATT and CDR2 SNEGSKA (reference sequence). Here the CDR3 DNA reads TGCAGTGCTAGCTTCCGGCGGACAGGGGACTCCTACGAGCAGTACTTC. Amino acid sequence: CSASFRRTGDSYEQYF.

The chain is built from TRBV2 and TRBJ2-2; a weak D match, TRBD2 (5 bases). Germline V gene lookup returns CDR1 SNHLY and CDR2 FYNNEI. V dropped 4 bases and J dropped 0 bases, with 27 bases sitting between them. The CDR3 covers 21 residues. In DNA form, the CDR3 reads TGTGCCAGCAGTGTTTTTTCTATTCAAACTGAGGGCTACCCGAACACCGGGGAGCTGTTTTTT. Its protein is CASSVFSIQTEGYPNTGELFF. Full variable domain (remainder filled in from reference TRBV2 and TRBJ2-2): EPEVTQTPSHQVTQMGQEVILRCVPISNHLYFYWYRQILGQKVEFLVSFYNNEISEKSEIFDDQFSVERPDGSNFTLKIRSTKLEDSAMYFCASSVFSIQTEGYPNTGELFFGEGSRLTVL.

Points on this clonotype: Sequence at one end of the junction differs from germline and may be a read error. This rearrangement joins TRBV10-3 to TRBJ1-1, with a possible D match to TRBD1 (6 bases). Germline values: CDR1 ENHRY, CDR2 SYGVKD. This CDR3 spans 14 amino acids. The CDR3 nucleotides read TGTGCCAGCAGTGAACCAGGGGACGGGACTGAAGCTTTCTTT. Amino acids: CASSEPGDGTEAFF.

This clonotype was picked up one time. V is TRBV7-9 and J is TRBJ2-1, with D perhaps TRBD2 (6 bases). The CDR3 runs 15 residues. The germline V gene encodes CDR1 SEHNR and CDR2 FQNEAQ (reference sequence). Trimming cost V 7 bases and J 2 bases, with 15 bases left between them. The CDR3 reads CASTPTGDPYNEQFF. CDR3 DNA sequence: TGTGCCAGCACCCCAACGGGGGACCCCTACAATGAGCAGTTCTTC.

This chain joins TRBV2 and TRBJ2-2, with 8 bases lining up with TRBD2. The germline V gene has CDR1 SNHLY and CDR2 FYNNEI. V dropped 0 bases and J dropped 8; count of bases not matched to a gene: 8. The CDR3 has 16 amino acids. CDR3 nucleotide sequence: TGTGCCAGCAGTGAAGCGCTTGGGACTAGTGAGGGGGAGCTGTTTTTT. Encoded protein: CASSEALGTSEGELFF.

In this sample, this clonotype turned up many times. One junction end disagrees with the germline gene, perhaps due to a read error. The gene calls are TRBV10-1 and TRBJ1-2; D is perhaps TRBD1 (5 bases). Germline assignment: CDR1 WNHNN and CDR2 SYGVQD (reference sequence). The CDR3 has 16 amino acids. The CDR3 sequence is CASRDTRLDSNYGYTF. In nucleotides, the CDR3 is TGCGCCAGCCGTGATACCCGACTCGACAGCAACTATGGCTACACCTTC.

The chain carries TRBV7-6 and TRBJ2-3; D gene unclear. V lost 5 bases and J lost 6, with 12 bases in between. The germline V gene encodes CDR1 SGHVS and CDR2 FNYEAQ. The CDR3 extends over 13 amino acids. The CDR3 sequence: CASSPRLFDTQYF. DNA of the CDR3: TGTGCCAGCAGCCCCCGACTTTTTGATACGCAGTATTTT.

The chain combines TRBV15 with TRBJ2-6; weak D call: TRBD1 (6 bases). The CDR3 runs to 15 residues. Trimming removed 4 bases from V and 4 bases from J, with 11 bases in between. Per the germline V gene, CDR1 is LNHNV and CDR2 is YYDKDF (reference sequence). The CDR3 nucleotides read TGTGCCACCAGCAAACAGGGTGGGGGGGCCAACGTCCTGACTTTC. Protein product: CATSKQGGGANVLTF.

A word on this clonotype: An end of the junction differs from the germline gene, which may be a read error. This chain connects TRBV20-1 to TRBJ1-2; no definite D call. Germline lookup yields CDR1 DFQATT and CDR2 SNEGSKA (reference sequence). The CDR3 loop spans 10 amino acids. CDR3 nucleotide sequence: TGCAGTGCTAGAGATCCTGGCAGCGCCTTC. Translating gives CSARDPGSAF.

The chain employs TRBV5-6 and TRBJ1-5; no firm D call. In germline, CDR1 is SGHDT, CDR2 YYEEEE. There are 14 residues in the CDR3. V was shortened by 4 bases and J by 3 bases, with 11 bases between the two germline ends. The CDR3 sequence: CASSQGRDNQPQHF. Here the CDR3 DNA reads TGTGCCAGCAGCCAAGGGAGGGACAATCAGCCCCAGCATTTT.

This clonotype came up many times. The CDR3 protein is CASSSPGTSGYEQYF. As DNA, the CDR3 is TGTGCCAGCAGCTCCCCCGGGACTAGCGGTTACGAGCAGTACTTC. The V and J genes are TRBV7-9 and TRBJ2-7; TRBD2 aligns across 11 bases. This CDR3 has 15 residues. The trim removed 4 bases at V and 4 bases at J, leaving 6 bases unmatched. Looked up from germline, CDR1 is SEHNR and CDR2 is FQNEAQ (reference sequence).

As regards this clonotype: The junction does not match germline at one end; this may be a read error. This chain joins TRBV10-3 and TRBJ1-5; 9 positions agree with TRBD1. The CDR3 runs to 16 residues. Looked up from germline, CDR1 is ENHRY and CDR2 is SYGVKD. The DNA for the CDR3 is TGTGCCAGCAGTTACTTTCCGGGACAGGGCTGGCAGCCCCAGCATTTT. Protein product: CASSYFPGQGWQPQHF.

A word on this clonotype: At one boundary the junction diverges from the germline segment, which might be a read error. The chain combines TRBV7-9 with TRBJ2-7, with D perhaps TRBD1 (6 bases). Germline CDR1 SEHNR, CDR2 FQNEAQ (reference sequence). There are 13 residues in the CDR3. CDR3 bases: TGTGCCGGCAGCTTCCGGACAGCCTACGAGCAGTACTTC. It translates to CAGSFRTAYEQYF. Supplemented by reference TRBV7-9 and TRBJ2-7, the full variable domain reads DTGVSQNPRHKITKRGQNVTFRCDPISEHNRLYWYRQTLGQGPEFLTYFQNEAQLEKSRLLSDRFSAERPKGSFSTLEIQRTEQGDSAMYLCAGSFRTAYEQYFGPGTRLTVT.